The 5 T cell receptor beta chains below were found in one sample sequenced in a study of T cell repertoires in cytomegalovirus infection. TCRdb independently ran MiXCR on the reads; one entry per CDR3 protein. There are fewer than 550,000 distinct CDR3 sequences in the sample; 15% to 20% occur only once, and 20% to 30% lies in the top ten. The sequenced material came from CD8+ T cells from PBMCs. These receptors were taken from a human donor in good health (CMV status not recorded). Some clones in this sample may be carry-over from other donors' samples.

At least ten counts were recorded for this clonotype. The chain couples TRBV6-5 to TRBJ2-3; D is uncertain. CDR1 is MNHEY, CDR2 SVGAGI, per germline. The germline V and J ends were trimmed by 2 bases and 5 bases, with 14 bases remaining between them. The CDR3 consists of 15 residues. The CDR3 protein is CASSYIPQGRDTQYF. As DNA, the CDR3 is TGTGCCAGCAGTTACATACCCCAAGGCCGAGATACGCAGTATTTT.

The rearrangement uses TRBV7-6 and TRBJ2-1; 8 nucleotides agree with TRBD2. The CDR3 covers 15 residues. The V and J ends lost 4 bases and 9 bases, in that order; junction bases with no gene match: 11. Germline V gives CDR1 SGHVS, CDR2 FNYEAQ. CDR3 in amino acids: CASSSVGLARGEQFF. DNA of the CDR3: TGTGCCAGCAGCTCTGTCGGACTAGCCAGAGGTGAGCAGTTCTTC.

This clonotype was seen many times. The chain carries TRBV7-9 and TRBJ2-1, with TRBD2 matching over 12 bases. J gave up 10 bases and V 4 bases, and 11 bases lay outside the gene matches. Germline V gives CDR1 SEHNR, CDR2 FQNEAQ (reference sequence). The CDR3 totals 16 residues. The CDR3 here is CASSSLTSGRPNEQFF. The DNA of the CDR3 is TGTGCCAGCAGCTCCCTGACTAGCGGGAGACCCAACGAGCAGTTCTTC.

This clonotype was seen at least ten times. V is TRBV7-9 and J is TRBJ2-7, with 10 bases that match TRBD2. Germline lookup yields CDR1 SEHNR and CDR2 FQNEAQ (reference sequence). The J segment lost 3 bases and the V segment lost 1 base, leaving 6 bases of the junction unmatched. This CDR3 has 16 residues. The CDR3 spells CASSLGTSGGDYEQYF. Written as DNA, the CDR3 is TGTGCCAGCAGCTTAGGGACTAGCGGAGGGGACTACGAGCAGTACTTC.

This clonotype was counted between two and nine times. The DNA of the CDR3 is TGTGCCACCAGCAGGGGACAGGGGACGGCCGGGGAGCTGTTTTTT. It codes for CATSRGQGTAGELFF. The rearrangement links TRBV15 to TRBJ2-2; 10 positions agree with TRBD1. Germline CDR1 and CDR2: LNHNV and YYDKDF (reference sequence). The CDR3 covers 15 residues. Losses at the gene ends were 3 bases for V and 6 bases for J; bases not matched to a gene: 4.